This T cell receptor (beta chain) was recorded in a study of tumour-infiltrating T cells in Burkitt lymphoma. In the study overall: All epidemiological Burkitt lymphoma subtypes were represented in the cohort. Productive clonality predicted overall and progression-free survival.

Libraries were prepared by immunoSEQ multiplex PCR; TCRdb keeps only in-frame clonotypes and omits some of them. The data show about 2,000 clones, 13% seen once. The V end lost 3 bases, the J end lost 2 bases, and 5 bases lay between the germline ends. The CDR3 consists of 12 residues. The germline gives CDR1 GTSNPN, CDR2 SVGIG (reference sequence). This clone appeared a few times. The target antigen is unknown. Study results and caveats: Several public clonotypes were shared across many Burkitt lymphoma patients.

The TCR comes from a human donor with Burkitt lymphoma. The material sequenced was tumor tissue. The chain employs TRBV30 and TRBJ1-5; D unresolved. The chain's CDR3 is CAWSLGNQPQHF. For the CDR3, the DNA is TGTGCCTGGAGCCTGGGCAATCAGCCCCAGCATTTT. The full variable domain, rest sourced from reference TRBV30 and TRBJ1-5, is SQTIHQWPATLVQPVGSPLSLECTVEGTSNPNLYWYRQAAGRGLQLLFYSVGIGQISSEVPQNLSASRPQDRQFILSSKKLLLSDSGFYLCAWSLGNQPQHFGDGTRLSIL.